The rows below give T cell receptor beta chains drawn from one sample of a study of control samples from healthy donors and cancer patients. Sequenced by immunoSEQ multiplex PCR; TCRdb stores in-frame clones only, minus some. The data contain around 130,000 clones, around nine tenths of them singletons. Sequencing was carried out using blood. These receptors all stem from a man aged 30 to 45 in good health. Each CDR3 is given without its conserved first and last residue. Each record gives: V gene, CDR3 length, D gene, CDR3 protein. A D gene is named only where the DNA matches it firmly.

TRBV6-5	11	.	ASRVDSNQPQH
TRBV5-5	11	.	ASSPRDNYGYT
TRBV21-1	15	.	ASSSWTQTGRPYEQY
TRBV29-1	12	.	SVDRQLAGNTIY
TRBV3-1/TRBV3-2	11	.	ASRYQNNSPLH
TRBV5-1	13	TRBD1	ASSLAGQGDTEAF
TRBV19	11	.	ASKAASTDTQY
TRBV15	15	.	ATSRARGLQNAGELF
TRBV10-3	12	.	AISEGRENYGYT
TRBV10-3	14	.	AISPRGDGLNTEAF
TRBV2	13	TRBD1	ASKAGTGTGNTIY
TRBV5-1	13	TRBD1	ASQQGIGTNEKLF
TRBV11-3	14	.	ASSLRRLQGGDEQF
TRBV5-5	13	.	ASSSSGQSNTEAF
TRBV6-5	11	.	ASSSQGSQPQH
TRBV9	13	.	ASSVAQGGYDEQF
TRBV5-1	12	.	ASSLEARGETQY
TRBV9	15	TRBD1	ASSVAGTGLMNTEAF
TRBV6-5	13	.	ASSYKPGGNQPQH
TRBV5-1	10	.	ASRSTDSPLH
TRBV19	11	.	ASRWRANQPQH
TRBV25-1	14	TRBD1	ASSEYFGQGDTEAF
TRBV7-8	14	TRBD2	ASSLRTSVNTGELF
TRBV2	18	.	ASSEARPGVRGPNTGELF
TRBV24-1	14	TRBD1	ATSDFSQGAAGELF
TRBV4-1	12	.	ASSPQGSGNTIY
TRBV12-5	11	.	ASGQDGDTEAF
TRBV5-1	12	.	ASSLGSYNSPLH
TRBV7-2	16	.	ASSSREDLASYNSPLH
TRBV11-2	14	.	ASSLGPRGVQEELF
TRBV15	12	.	ATGPLPSTDTQY
TRBV6-1	16	TRBD1	ASSEYFGWPGGNYGYT
TRBV7-9	16	.	ASRHSPWTAQPNTEAF
TRBV29-1	12	TRBD1	SATGQGGGNTIY
TRBV6-5	12	.	ASTPNHRSEKLF
TRBV25-1	12	.	ASSDESSGNTIY
TRBV19	9	.	ASRGDILYT
TRBV11-2	12	.	ASSYPDQRTEAF
TRBV5-1	15	TRBD2	ASSAFLAGASYNEQF
TRBV6-5	14	TRBD2	ASSYSSSGASNEQF
TRBV27	10	TRBD2	AAGGIYNEQF
TRBV2	12	.	ASSENRAWGGYT
TRBV2	12	TRBD1	ASSGQGTYYGYT
TRBV29-1	10	.	SARGPGNTIY
TRBV10-3	14	TRBD1	AISEGDRAGANVLT
TRBV12-3/TRBV12-4	11	.	ASSLGGYGKLF
TRBV19	13	TRBD1	ASRWGQGEAPRQH
TRBV7-3	11	.	ASSLGMDSPLH
TRBV5-1	13	TRBD1	ASSSFGDRGTEAF
TRBV12-3/TRBV12-4	11	.	ASSFGGGTEAF
TRBV28	14	.	ASSLRPQGSNQPQH
TRBV7-2	11	.	ASSLLANTEAF
TRBV10-3	12	TRBD1	AITEGQDHYGYT
TRBV11-2	15	TRBD2	ASSLDLSGANTGELF
TRBV29-1	9	TRBD1	SVRQGGEQF
TRBV5-1	17	.	ASSLGAGTGPSGANVLT
TRBV7-9	11	.	ASSGAKNQPQH